This entry lists 7 T cell receptor beta chains sequenced from one sample in a study of long-term antiretroviral therapy in people with HIV. Survey-level immunoSEQ v3.0 assays were run. Produced via immunoSEQ multiplex PCR; TCRdb's table is partial and in-frame only. In the table there are almost 30,000 clones, about 87% of which are singletons. The specimen was unsorted PBMCs, collected 3.2 years before starting antiretroviral therapy. These receptors were obtained from a man between 45 and 60 years old with HIV.

The chain is built from TRBV18 and TRBJ1-4; D not certain. Germline CDR1 is KGHSH and CDR2 is LQKENI. This CDR3 has 14 amino acids. V dropped 4 bases and J dropped 2 bases, with 8 bases sitting between them. This CDR3 reads CASSRMGTNEKLFF. The CDR3, as DNA: TGTGCCAGCTCACGCATGGGGACTAATGAAAAACTGTTTTTT.

J is TRBJ2-1 and V is TRBV5-4; tentative D call: TRBD2 (7 bases). Germline V gene lookup returns CDR1 SGHNT and CDR2 YYREEE (reference sequence). V shed 5 bases and J shed 6 bases, with 18 bases lying between them. This CDR3 is built from 15 residues. The CDR3 loop is CASSYPGGRSNEQFF. The CDR3 DNA is TGTGCCAGCAGTTACCCCGGGGGGCGAAGCAATGAGCAGTTCTTC.

The rearrangement links TRBV7-9 to TRBJ2-3; 7 bases line up with TRBD1. CDR1 is SEHNR, CDR2 FQNEAQ, per germline (reference sequence). This CDR3 region has 15 residues. Trimming cost V 3 bases and J 6 bases; bases outside gene matches: 9. CDR3: CASSFRDSYQDTQYF. The CDR3 nucleotides are TGTGCCAGCAGCTTCCGGGACAGCTATCAGGATACGCAGTATTTT.

This clone was recorded once. This rearrangement joins TRBV5-1 to TRBJ2-1, with TRBD2 matching over 9 bases. Per the germline V gene, CDR1 is SGHRS and CDR2 is YFSETQ. This CDR3 spans 16 amino acids. Trimming removed 3 bases from V and 0 bases from J; junction bases left unmatched: 4. The CDR3 loop is CASSYSGGSSYNEQFF. The CDR3 region has the DNA TGCGCCAGCAGCTATAGCGGGGGCAGCTCCTACAATGAGCAGTTCTTC.

The CDR3 loop is CASSRAQGGRYGYTF. In DNA, the CDR3 is TGTGCCAGCAGCCGGGCACAGGGGGGAAGGTATGGCTACACCTTC. This chain joins TRBV7-2 and TRBJ1-2, with 8 bases lining up with TRBD1. V was pared by 5 bases and J by 5 bases, with 10 bases of the junction left unmatched. Germline V gene lookup returns CDR1 SGHTA and CDR2 FQGNSA. The CDR3 totals 15 residues.

The chain has TRBV5-5 and TRBJ2-3; perhaps TRBD1 as D (6 bases). Germline V gene data show CDR1 as SGHKS and CDR2 as YYEKEE (reference sequence). V dropped 5 bases and J dropped 1 base, with 11 bases sitting between them. This CDR3 contains 14 residues. This CDR3 reads CASRGQPRTDTQYF. The CDR3 coding sequence is TGTGCCAGCAGAGGACAGCCACGCACAGATACGCAGTATTTT.

The chain links TRBV19 to TRBJ1-2; TRBD1 agrees at 10 bases. Germline lookup yields CDR1 LNHDA and CDR2 SQIVND (reference sequence). With 7 bases clipped from V and 3 bases from J, the junction kept 5 bases outside the gene matches. The CDR3 has 14 amino acids. CDR3 region: CASMSGQGYYGYTF. The CDR3 coding sequence is TGTGCCAGTATGTCGGGACAGGGGTACTATGGCTACACCTTC.